The 15 T cell receptor beta chains in this list originate from one sample, sequenced in a study of blood T cell repertoires in COVID-19. The assay was immunoSEQ multiplex PCR, and TCRdb's table has in-frame clones only and misses some. The table records about 130,000 clones, around 89% of them present only once. Specimen: peripheral blood. All receptors come from a man aged 45-60 years with active or convalescent COVID-19.

The chain employs TRBV24-1 and TRBJ2-1, with a possible D match to TRBD2 (5 bases). The CDR3 has 14 amino acids. V lost 5 bases to trimming and J lost 0 bases, with 7 bases between them. Germline CDR1 reads KGHDR; CDR2 reads SFDVKD. The CDR3 is CATSVGSSYNEQFF. Here the CDR3 DNA reads TGTGCCACCAGTGTTGGGAGCTCCTACAATGAGCAGTTCTTC.

In regard to this clone: Additional DNA sequences in this sample encode the identical CDR3. The chain carries TRBV6-5 and TRBJ2-3, with a possible D match to TRBD2 (5 bases). The CDR3 is 15 amino acids. From germline, CDR1 is MNHEY and CDR2 SVGAGI. V lost 2 bases to trimming and J lost 0 bases, with 9 bases between them. CDR3 nucleotides: TGTGCCAGCAGTTACGGAGGAGCTAGCACAGATACGCAGTATTTT. Protein sequence: CASSYGGASTDTQYF.

The chain combines TRBV28 with TRBJ2-7, with TRBD1 identical over 9 bases. The CDR3 is 20 residues long. Germline V lookup: CDR1 MDHEN, CDR2 SYDVKM. V lost 1 base and J lost 1; bases outside the gene matches: 17. The CDR3 here is CASSLFGVGTGGTESYEQYF. The CDR3 DNA is TGTGCCAGCAGTTTATTCGGCGTTGGCACAGGGGGCACTGAGTCCTACGAGCAGTACTTC.

This clone has just a few counts. V usage is TRBV15 and J usage is TRBJ2-7, with 7 bases aligning to TRBD1. The length of the CDR3 is 14 residues. The trim removed 4 bases at V and 3 bases at J, leaving 6 bases unmatched. CDR1 and CDR2 from the germline V gene are LNHNV and YYDKDF (reference sequence). In nucleotides, the CDR3 is TGTGCCACCAGCAAAAGTCGGGACAGCTACGAGCAGTACTTC. It yields the protein CATSKSRDSYEQYF.

The chain recombines TRBV7-8 with TRBJ2-5, with D perhaps matching TRBD2 (6 bases). The V end lost 3 bases, the J end lost 5 bases, and 10 bases lay between the germline ends. Per germline, CDR1 SGHVS and CDR2 FQNEAQ. The CDR3 totals 13 residues. The CDR3 bases are TGTGCCAGCAGCTTGGGACTTCGGGAGACCCAGTACTTC. Translated, it gives CASSLGLRETQYF. Full variable domain (rest looked up from reference TRBV7-8 and TRBJ2-5): GAGVSQSPRYKVAKRGQDVALRCDPISGHVSLFWYQQALGQGPEFLTYFQNEAQLDKSGLPSDRFFAERPEGSVSTLKIQRTQQEDSAVYLCASSLGLRETQYFGPGTRLLVL.

The V call is TRBV19, the J call TRBJ2-3; D is unclear. Trimming left V 3 bases short and J 11 bases short, with 9 bases between. CDR1 and CDR2 (germline): LNHDA, SQIVND (reference sequence). CDR3 length: 11 residues. The CDR3 region is CASSIQYRQYF. CDR3 nucleotide sequence: TGTGCCAGTAGTATTCAGTACCGGCAGTATTTT.

This clone came up a few times. The chain joins TRBV7-6 to TRBJ2-1, with a tentative D call TRBD1 (7 bases). The CDR3 runs 16 residues. V lost 0 bases and J 8 bases, leaving 17 bases between the germline ends. From germline, CDR1 is SGHVS and CDR2 FNYEAQ. Written as DNA, the CDR3 is TGTGCCAGCAGCTTAGCGATGTTGGAGGGGGCGCATGAGCAGTTCTTC. As protein: CASSLAMLEGAHEQFF.

The chain recombines TRBV9 with TRBJ1-1, with D possibly being TRBD1 (5 bases). CDR1 is SGDLS and CDR2 is YYNGEE in the germline V gene. This CDR3 spans 13 amino acids. V was shortened by 2 bases and J by 1 base, with 6 bases between the two germline ends. The CDR3 bases are TGTGCCAGCAGCGTCAGGGAGAACACTGAAGCTTTCTTT. It is translated as CASSVRENTEAFF.

The chain uses TRBV18 and TRBJ1-1; no definite D call. Trimming shortened V by 6 bases and J by 0 bases, and 11 bases separated the two germline ends. CDR3 length: 14 amino acids. Per the germline V gene, CDR1 is KGHSH and CDR2 is LQKENI. CDR3 amino acids: CASSPNRLNTEAFF. Here the CDR3 DNA reads TGTGCCAGCTCCCCGAACCGGTTGAACACTGAAGCTTTCTTT.

The chain's CDR3 is CASSQGLGSNEAFF. Written as DNA, the CDR3 is TGCGCCAGCAGCCAAGGACTTGGAAGTAATGAAGCTTTCTTT. The V call is TRBV4-3, the J call TRBJ1-1, with D uncertain. V lost 1 base to trimming and J lost 7 bases, with 13 bases between them. There are 14 residues in the CDR3. Germline CDR1 and CDR2: LGHNA and YSLEER.

The J gene is TRBJ2-7, the V gene TRBV3-1 (or the pseudogene TRBV3-2), with D unresolved. V was pared by 2 bases and J by 1 base, with 6 bases between. The CDR3 is 13 amino acids. Germline CDR1 LGHDT, CDR2 YNNKEL (reference sequence). The CDR3 protein is CASSQPDSYEQYF. CDR3 bases: TGTGCCAGCAGCCAACCAGATTCCTACGAGCAGTACTTC.

The chain uses TRBV9 and TRBJ1-4, with 10 bases fitting TRBD1. With 2 bases clipped from V and 6 bases from J, the junction kept 7 bases outside the gene matches. This CDR3 spans 16 amino acids. Germline-derived CDR1 and CDR2 are SGDLS and YYNGEE. CDR3 coding DNA: TGTGCCAGCAGCGTCAGCCGGGACAGGGGAGATGAAAAACTGTTTTTT. It specifies CASSVSRDRGDEKLFF.

The V call is TRBV5-6, the J call TRBJ1-4; possibly TRBD1 for D (5 bases). The CDR3 loop spans 15 amino acids. V was clipped by 4 bases and J by 1 base, with 11 bases between them. The germline V gene encodes CDR1 SGHDT and CDR2 YYEEEE. CDR3 sequence (DNA): TGTGCCAGCAGCCCTCAGGGTAGAACTAATGAAAAACTGTTTTTT. Translated, it gives CASSPQGRTNEKLFF.

The chain combines TRBV28 with TRBJ2-5; D perhaps matches TRBD2 (5 bases). Germline CDR1 MDHEN, CDR2 SYDVKM. V lost 2 bases, J lost 3 bases, and 10 bases lay in between. The CDR3 extends over 14 amino acids. The CDR3 sequence: CASSLPALEETQYF. CDR3 DNA: TGTGCCAGCAGTTTACCAGCACTAGAAGAGACCCAGTACTTC. The variable domain in full, completed from reference TRBV28 and TRBJ2-5, reads DVKVTQSSRYLVKRTGEKVFLECVQDMDHENMFWYRQDPGLGLRLIYFSYDVKMKEKGDIPEGYSVSREKKERFSLILESASTNQTSMYLCASSLPALEETQYFGPGTRLLVL.

This chain joins TRBV7-9 and TRBJ2-7; 10 nucleotides line up with TRBD2. The CDR3 consists of 15 residues. J was trimmed by 0 bases and V by 5 bases; bases with no gene match: 4. Per germline, CDR1 SEHNR and CDR2 FQNEAQ (reference sequence). CDR3 bases: TGTGCCAGCAGCAAGCTAGCGGGAGTCTCCTACGAGCAGTACTTC. It yields the protein CASSKLAGVSYEQYF.